This entry describes one TCR beta chain. Antigen: not known. The data were taken from a study of shared clonotypes between healthy human individuals. The overall study: The study drew on a couple of women and a few men aged 18 to 49 as donors.

Splitting of each subset's genomic DNA was done evenly across several immunoSEQ plates. The assay was immunoSEQ multiplex PCR, and TCRdb's table has in-frame clones only and misses some. The profile shows hundreds of thousands of clones, about 96% of them singletons. The V gene lost 5 bases and the J gene lost 4 bases, with 11 bases spanning the gap. Germline lookup yields CDR1 SEHNR and CDR2 FQNEAQ (reference sequence). CDR3 length: 13 amino acids. Regarding the study as a whole: Estimated richness values were generally larger in naive subsets than in memory subsets. Naive CD4 clonotype sharing across several donors was about 5%.

Naive CD8 populations comprised CD45RO-negative cells positively selected for CCR7, excluding terminally differentiated effector memory CD45RA+ cells. The rearrangement joins TRBV7-9 to TRBJ1-1; D gene ambiguous. The sample taken for sequencing was naive CD8+ T cells sorted from blood. This receptor was identified in a woman aged 25 to 45 in good health. The CDR3 DNA reads as TGTGCCAGCAGCAGCACAGACGGCACTGAAGCTTTCTTT. Amino acids: CASSSTDGTEAFF.